These 27 T cell receptor beta chains share one sample of origin, sequenced in a study of blood T cells in healthy people across ages. A J-beta primer mix and a sample-barcoded 5' primer were used in a second PCR of roughly 7 to 12 cycles. TCRdb analysed the 5' RACE reads with MiXCR anew, one entry per CDR3 protein. The sample records about 930,000 distinct CDR3 sequences, 25% to 30% being singletons. The same data also went into a second study, on T cells of mothers and their children.

Sequenced: blood. The source of these receptors is a woman aged 40 to 55 in good health.

The chain couples TRBV4-1 to TRBJ2-7; TRBD1 agrees at 10 bases. Germline V gene lookup returns CDR1 MGHRA and CDR2 YSYEKL. The CDR3 runs to 15 residues. Germline trimming cut 5 bases from V and 2 bases from J; bases unmatched to any gene: 6. The CDR3 sequence: CASSSTGQGTYEQYF. CDR3 bases: TGCGCCAGCAGCTCAACGGGACAGGGGACCTACGAGCAGTACTTC.

This clonotype was observed a few times. The rearrangement joins TRBV30 to TRBJ1-4; D gene ambiguous. This CDR3 has 13 amino acids. Between the trimmed V and J ends, which lost 1 base and 8 bases, there was a span of 11 bases. Germline lookup yields CDR1 GTSNPN and CDR2 SVGIG (reference sequence). This CDR3 reads CAWSGTRGEKLFF. The CDR3 DNA is TGTGCCTGGAGTGGGACCAGAGGCGAAAAACTGTTTTTT.

In this sample, this clonotype turned up a few times. The chain has TRBV18 and TRBJ2-7, with 10 bases lining up with TRBD2. J was trimmed by 3 bases and V by 0 bases; bases with no gene match: 2. This CDR3 spans 15 amino acids. Germline CDR1 and CDR2: KGHSH and LQKENI. CDR3 nucleotides: TGTGCCAGCTCACCACCCCTAGCGGGGGTCTACGAGCAGTACTTC. Amino acid sequence: CASSPPLAGVYEQYF.

The chain carries TRBV6-2 or TRBV6-3 and TRBJ1-5; 7 nucleotides align to TRBD1. This CDR3 region has 17 residues. Unmatched junction bases numbered 12, after V lost 5 bases and J lost 2 bases. The germline gives CDR1 MNHEY, CDR2 SVGEGT. The CDR3 DNA reads TGTGCCAGCAGTCGACCGCTAACAGGGGCACGCAATCAGCCCCAGCATTTT. Translation: CASSRPLTGARNQPQHF.

About this clonotype itself: Given the absence of the conserved phenylalanine or tryptophan at the CDR3 end, a read error is likely. The DNA is left out, because the CDR3 cannot be placed on it with certainty; the CDR3 is given as TCRdb lists it. The rearrangement links TRBV7-2 to TRBJ2-1. The CDR3 is 18 residues long, ends included. The germline CDR1 and CDR2 sequences are SGHTA and FQGNSA. CDR3 region: CASSLDLSLGIIGYTFGS.

The CDR3: CASRAAGGGVGETQYF. CDR3 coding DNA: TGCGCCAGCAGGGCGGCAGGAGGGGGAGTAGGAGAGACCCAGTACTTC. The chain links TRBV5-1 to TRBJ2-5, with D perhaps given as TRBD1 or TRBD2 (6 bases each). Trimming cost V 5 bases and J 4 bases, with 21 bases left between them. The CDR3 length is 16 residues. The germline V gene encodes CDR1 SGHRS and CDR2 YFSETQ.

This clonotype was observed once. J is TRBJ1-5 and V is TRBV5-6; possible D gene TRBD1, 6 bases. CDR3 length: 14 amino acids. Germline V gene data show CDR1 as SGHDT and CDR2 as YYEEEE. V was clipped by 3 bases and J by 9 bases, with 16 bases between them. The CDR3 region is CASSSDRPGGPQHF. In DNA form, the CDR3 reads TGTGCCAGCAGCTCAGACAGGCCCGGTGGGCCCCAGCATTTT.

Concerning this clonotype: With a much larger clone just one base away, this may be a read error. The V gene is TRBV12-3 or TRBV12-4, the J gene TRBJ1-5, with D unresolved. The CDR3 consists of 14 residues. V shed 0 bases and J shed 0 bases, with 3 bases lying between them. The CDR3 DNA sequence: TGTGCCAGCAGTTTAGCGGCTAGCAATCAGCCCCAGCATTTT. Its translation is CASSLAASNQPQHF.

The rearrangement uses TRBV14 and TRBJ2-6; no firm D call. The CDR3 totals 15 residues. Germline loops: CDR1 SGHDN, CDR2 FVKESK. Trimming pared 2 bases from V and 2 bases from J, leaving 7 bases between. The CDR3 protein is CASSQIWPGANVLTF. In nucleotides, the CDR3 is TGTGCCAGCAGCCAAATATGGCCTGGGGCCAACGTCCTGACTTTC.

This clonotype was seen at least ten times. This chain uses TRBV28 with TRBJ2-7, with D maybe TRBD2 (5 bases). Trimming took 2 bases from V and 1 from J, leaving 15 bases between them. CDR3 length: 16 residues. Germline CDR1 MDHEN, CDR2 SYDVKM. The CDR3 DNA follows: TGTGCCAGCAGTTTAGGTTCACAGAAGCGGTCCTACGAGCAGTACTTC. It is translated as CASSLGSQKRSYEQYF.

This clonotype appeared many times. The rearrangement uses TRBV9 and TRBJ1-5; D unclear. Trimming cost V 2 bases and J 0 bases, with 6 bases left between them. Per the germline V gene, CDR1 is SGDLS and CDR2 is YYNGEE. The CDR3 runs 14 residues. The CDR3 is CASSVDGSNQPQHF. CDR3 DNA: TGTGCCAGCAGCGTCGACGGTAGCAATCAGCCCCAGCATTTT.

V and J are TRBV28 and TRBJ1-6; D gene unclear. V lost 10 bases and J 10 bases, leaving 17 bases between the germline ends. The CDR3 is 13 amino acids. CDR1 is MDHEN and CDR2 is SYDVKM in the germline V gene. DNA of the CDR3: TGTGCCACAGAAGGGAGATCAAGGTCACCCCTCCACTTT. The encoded protein is CATEGRSRSPLHF.

This clonotype was seen many times. This CDR3 is CASIGGAKNIQYF. Written as DNA, the CDR3 is TGTGCCAGCATCGGGGGAGCCAAAAACATTCAGTACTTC. The chain has TRBV28 and TRBJ2-4, with D perhaps TRBD2 (6 bases). Germline CDR1 reads MDHEN; CDR2 reads SYDVKM. V gave up 7 bases and J gave up 0 bases, with 7 bases separating them. CDR3 size: 13 residues.

The genes are TRBV12-3 or TRBV12-4 and TRBJ2-7; D not resolved. The germline V and J ends were trimmed by 4 bases and 2 bases, with 12 bases remaining between them. The CDR3 consists of 14 residues. The CDR3 sequence is CASSSSRLTYEQYF. CDR3 DNA: TGTGCCAGCAGTTCATCCAGGTTAACCTACGAGCAGTACTTC.

In its sample, this clonotype was seen a few times. The V gene is TRBV4-1, the J gene TRBJ2-7; 7 bases agree with TRBD1. Germline CDR1 MGHRA, CDR2 YSYEKL. This CDR3 has 16 amino acids. V lost 1 base to trimming and J lost 0 bases; unmatched junction nucleotides: 6. The CDR3 is CASSQGPQGLSYEQYF. The DNA for the CDR3 is TGCGCCAGCAGCCAAGGTCCACAGGGGCTCTCCTACGAGCAGTACTTC.

In its sample, this clonotype was seen many times. The chain couples TRBV20-1 to TRBJ1-6; D is ambiguous. V lost 3 bases to trimming and J lost 6 bases, with 15 bases between them. The CDR3 sequence is 15 residues long. Germline V gives CDR1 DFQATT, CDR2 SNEGSKA (reference sequence). CDR3 in amino acids: CSASETGLGNSPLHF. DNA for the CDR3: TGCAGTGCTAGCGAAACCGGGTTAGGTAATTCACCCCTCCACTTT.

This clonotype was recorded at least ten times. The chain recombines TRBV14 with TRBJ1-1; tentative D call: TRBD1 (6 bases). CDR3 length: 12 amino acids. Germline V lookup: CDR1 SGHDN, CDR2 FVKESK. Trimming took 1 base from V and 11 from J, leaving 11 bases between them. CDR3 sequence: CASSQGYRDAFF. The CDR3 DNA reads TGTGCCAGCAGCCAAGGATACAGGGACGCTTTCTTT.

This rearrangement joins TRBV20-1 to TRBJ2-1; TRBD1 aligns across 11 bases. CDR1 and CDR2 (germline): DFQATT, SNEGSKA (reference sequence). The V gene end was trimmed by 0 bases and the J gene end by 2 bases; junction bases not matched to a gene: 3. This CDR3 is built from 16 residues. For the CDR3, the DNA is TGCAGTGCTAGAGATTCGGGACAGGGGGCCTACAATGAGCAGTTCTTC. It translates to CSARDSGQGAYNEQFF.

This chain links TRBV4-3 with TRBJ1-3; D uncertain. V was trimmed by 1 base and J by 2 bases, leaving 9 bases between them. CDR1 LGHNA and CDR2 YSLEER come from the germline V gene. This CDR3 region has 15 residues. CDR3 residues: CASSQGRVAGNTIYF. The CDR3 bases are TGCGCCAGCAGCCAAGGCCGGGTTGCTGGAAACACCATATATTTT.

The gene calls are TRBV12-3 or TRBV12-4 and TRBJ2-1; 11 bases map to TRBD1. The end of the DNA is better explained by TRBJ2-7, so the J call may be wrong. This CDR3 has 16 residues. CDR3: CASRPRGQGGYNEQYF. As DNA, the CDR3 is TGTGCCAGCAGACCTAGGGGACAGGGGGGCTACAATGAGCAGTACTTC.

Comments on this clonotype: A read error is possible here, since a much larger clone lies one base away. V gene TRBV11-2 combines with J gene TRBJ2-7; 8 bases map to TRBD2. CDR1 is SGHAT, CDR2 FQNNGV, per germline. This CDR3 region has 15 residues. The V gene end was trimmed by 5 bases and the J gene end by 4 bases; junction bases not matched to a gene: 10. CDR3 sequence reads: CASSTLRGGLYEQYF. In DNA, the CDR3 is TGTGCCAGCAGCACACTTCGGGGGGGCTTGTACGAGCAGTACTTC.

This chain links TRBV3-1 with TRBJ2-5, with TRBD2 as a possible D gene (5 bases). Trimming cost V 0 bases and J 4 bases, with 9 bases left between them. Germline CDR1 reads LGHDT; CDR2 reads YNNKEL (reference sequence). The CDR3 totals 14 residues. In nucleotides, the CDR3 is TGTGCCAGCAGCCAAGAGGGAGAGTCAGAGACCCAGTACTTC. Translation gives CASSQEGESETQYF.

This CDR3 reads CASSLPGSTGELFF. The CDR3 region has the DNA TGCGCCAGCAGCTTGCCCGGGTCCACCGGGGAGCTGTTTTTT. The chain combines TRBV5-1 with TRBJ2-2; unclear D gene. V was pared by 1 base and J by 4 bases, with 8 bases between. The germline V gene has CDR1 SGHRS and CDR2 YFSETQ. The CDR3 is made up of 14 amino acids.

The gene calls are TRBV6-1 and TRBJ1-5; D remains unclear. The CDR3 sequence is 14 residues long. Trimming removed 7 bases at V and 3 bases at J, with 13 bases between. Germline V gives CDR1 MNHNS, CDR2 SASEGT. The CDR3: CASIFQEPNQPQHF. Here the CDR3 DNA reads TGTGCCAGCATCTTTCAGGAGCCCAATCAGCCCCAGCATTTT.

The chain links TRBV27 to TRBJ1-2; D might be TRBD1 (6 bases). Germline values: CDR1 MNHEY, CDR2 SMNVEV (reference sequence). V lost 3 bases and J lost 2, with 13 bases in between. The CDR3 sequence is 15 residues long. The CDR3 DNA sequence: TGTGCCAGCAGTTTCAAACCAGGGGTGAACTATGGCTACACCTTC. This sequence encodes CASSFKPGVNYGYTF.

J is TRBJ1-5 and V is TRBV18; D not resolved. Germline-derived CDR1 and CDR2 are KGHSH and LQKENI. Trimming cost V 6 bases and J 4 bases, with 16 bases left between them. This CDR3 is 15 amino acids long. The CDR3 DNA is TGTGCCAGCTCCCCCGGTACCTTAGGGAATCAGCCCCAGCATTTT. Its translation is CASSPGTLGNQPQHF.

The V and J genes are TRBV2 and TRBJ1-2; 7 nucleotides line up with TRBD1. CDR3 length: 15 residues. The V gene's germline CDR1 is SNHLY and CDR2 FYNNEI. Trimming took 6 bases from V and 4 from J; bases not matched to a gene: 11. As DNA, the CDR3 is TGTGCCAGCAGGTTACAGGGGATTGGGGTCTATGGCTACACCTTC. Its translation is CASRLQGIGVYGYTF.